The 23 T cell receptor beta chains given below trace back to one sample, sequenced in a study of blood T cell repertoires in COVID-19. TCRdb's table, derived via immunoSEQ multiplex PCR, lists solely in-frame clones and lacks some. The sample has roughly 120,000 clones; less than 80% are singletons. Sequenced input: peripheral blood. The receptors derive from a man aged 45 to 65 with acute or convalescent COVID-19.

This chain uses TRBV11-2 with TRBJ2-7, with 11 positions matching TRBD2. V was pared by 6 bases and J by 2 bases, with 15 bases of the junction left unmatched. Germline loops: CDR1 SGHAT, CDR2 FQNNGV. The CDR3 consists of 18 residues. CDR3 amino acids: CASRDWTASGGMTYEQYF. The CDR3 nucleotides are TGTGCCAGCAGGGATTGGACCGCTAGCGGGGGGATGACCTACGAGCAGTACTTC.

CDR3 sequence reads: CASSEDRGQWETQYF. Here the CDR3 DNA reads TGTGCCAGCAGCGAAGACAGGGGGCAGTGGGAGACCCAGTACTTC. This chain links TRBV5-4 with TRBJ2-5, with 10 bases aligning to TRBD1. The germline gives CDR1 SGHNT, CDR2 YYREEE (reference sequence). The V segment lost 4 bases and the J segment 5 bases; nucleotides outside the gene matches: 8. The CDR3 contains 15 residues.

In this sample, this clone turned up once. The V and J genes are TRBV3-1 (or the pseudogene TRBV3-2) and TRBJ2-1, with TRBD2 matching 11 bases. Trimming at V came to 3 bases and at J to 1 base, leaving 5 bases not matched to a gene. This CDR3 contains 17 residues. Germline assignment: CDR1 LGHDT and CDR2 YNNKEL (reference sequence). The CDR3 nucleotides read TGTGCCAGCAGCCATAGCGGGGGGGCCGGGTCCTACAATGAGCAGTTCTTC. It is translated as CASSHSGGAGSYNEQFF.

A single count supports this clone. CDR3 bases: TGTGCCAGCTCACCAGGGGGCTATAGAACTGAAGCTTTCTTT. Amino acids: CASSPGGYRTEAFF. The chain has TRBV18 and TRBJ1-1; a possible D gene is TRBD1 (6 bases). Per germline, CDR1 KGHSH and CDR2 LQKENI. Trimming took 2 bases from V and 5 from J, leaving 12 bases between them. The CDR3 runs 14 residues.

The genes are TRBV19 and TRBJ1-1, with 9 bases aligning to TRBD1. Germline V gives CDR1 LNHDA, CDR2 SQIVND (reference sequence). Trimming took 7 bases from V and 3 from J; bases not matched to a gene: 3. CDR3 length equals 13 residues. The CDR3 DNA is TGTGCCAGTAAGGGACAGGGAGACACTGAAGCTTTCTTT. As protein: CASKGQGDTEAFF.

The rearrangement joins TRBV3-1 (or the pseudogene TRBV3-2) to TRBJ1-5; TRBD1 is a possible D gene (5 bases). Trimming cost V 0 bases and J 5 bases, with 8 bases left between them. The CDR3 consists of 14 residues. Per the germline V gene, CDR1 is LGHDT and CDR2 is YNNKEL (reference sequence). CDR3 coding DNA: TGTGCCAGCAGCCAAGAGGGGGGGGATCAGCCCCAGCATTTT. It codes for CASSQEGGDQPQHF.

CDR3 protein: CASSYQDSFYGYTF. The CDR3 nucleotides read TGTGCCAGCAGTTACCAAGACAGCTTCTATGGCTACACCTTC. The rearrangement joins TRBV6-5 to TRBJ1-2; a weak D match, TRBD1 (5 bases). The CDR3 has 14 residues. V dropped 2 bases and J dropped 4 bases, with 11 bases sitting between them. CDR1 is MNHEY, CDR2 SVGAGI, per germline.

The J gene is TRBJ1-1, the V gene TRBV28; unclear D gene. V lost 1 base, J lost 10 bases, and 16 bases lay in between. In germline, CDR1 is MDHEN, CDR2 SYDVKM. This CDR3 has 14 amino acids. CDR3 in DNA: TGTGCCAGCAGTTTATTGAGATCGGGGATTGGAGCTTTCTTT. Translation gives CASSLLRSGIGAFF.

The chain links TRBV5-1 to TRBJ2-1; D remains unclear. The CDR3 totals 14 residues. V was shortened by 5 bases and J by 3 bases, with 12 bases between the two germline ends. Germline CDR1 SGHRS, CDR2 YFSETQ. In nucleotides, the CDR3 is TGCGCCAGCAGTATTTCGTCAGGCTACAATGAGCAGTTCTTC. Its protein is CASSISSGYNEQFF.

CDR3 protein: CASNKAGASYEQYF. The CDR3, as DNA: TGTGCCAGCAACAAAGCGGGGGCGTCCTACGAGCAGTACTTC. The V and J genes are TRBV5-8 and TRBJ2-7; 8 bases align to TRBD2. This CDR3 region has 14 residues. With 6 bases clipped from V and 1 base from J, the junction kept 6 bases outside the gene matches. Germline CDR1 SGHTS, CDR2 YDEGEE.

V and J are TRBV14 and TRBJ1-1; no clear D gene. V gave up 1 base and J gave up 3 bases, with 6 bases separating them. The CDR3 totals 13 residues. Germline V CDR1 and CDR2: SGHDN, FVKESK. CDR3 bases: TGTGCCAGCAGCCAAGTTATAGACACTGAAGCTTTCTTT. It yields the protein CASSQVIDTEAFF.

The chain combines TRBV12-3 or TRBV12-4 with TRBJ1-6; perhaps TRBD1 as D (5 bases). The V gene lost 3 bases and the J gene lost 7 bases, with 7 bases spanning the gap. This CDR3 spans 13 amino acids. CDR3 sequence reads: CASSFDRNSPLHF. The DNA for the CDR3 is TGTGCCAGCAGTTTCGACAGAAATTCACCCCTCCACTTT.

This clone occurred a few times. This chain connects TRBV2 to TRBJ2-3; the match to TRBD2 covers 7 bases. The ends lost 3 bases at V and 6 bases at J; junction bases unmatched: 9. The length of the CDR3 is 15 residues. Looked up from germline, CDR1 is SNHLY and CDR2 is FYNNEI. CDR3 sequence: CASSDATGGSDTQYF. The CDR3 region has the DNA TGTGCCAGCAGTGACGCGACCGGGGGGTCGGATACGCAGTATTTT.

The chain uses TRBV6-5 and TRBJ2-7; 9 bases are a match to TRBD1. The CDR3 runs to 14 residues. Trimming took 4 bases from V and 2 from J; bases not matched to a gene: 3. Germline CDR1 reads MNHEY; CDR2 reads SVGAGI. The CDR3 bases are TGTGCCAGCAGTTGGACAGGGGCGGCCTACGAGCAGTACTTC. Its protein is CASSWTGAAYEQYF.

The V call is TRBV19, the J call TRBJ1-2; TRBD1 matches at 8 bases. CDR1 is LNHDA, CDR2 SQIVND, per germline (reference sequence). The CDR3 sequence is 14 residues long. J lost 3 bases, V lost 2 bases, and 2 bases had no gene match. CDR3 amino acids: CASSIQGADYGYTF. For the CDR3, the DNA is TGTGCCAGTAGTATACAGGGGGCGGACTATGGCTACACCTTC.

This clone was counted between two and nine times. The chain joins TRBV3-1 (or the pseudogene TRBV3-2) to TRBJ2-1; tentatively, D is TRBD2 (5 bases). The CDR3 covers 15 residues. The germline V gene has CDR1 LGHDT and CDR2 YNNKEL (reference sequence). The V end was cut by 3 bases, the J end by 4 bases, with 13 bases between. CDR3 DNA: TGTGCCAGCAGCCAGAGCGGTTCCCTTTACAATGAGCAGTTCTTC. Residues: CASSQSGSLYNEQFF.

This clone appeared a few times. The J gene is TRBJ2-5, the V gene TRBV24-1, with D hard to call. The CDR3 is 17 amino acids. CDR1 KGHDR and CDR2 SFDVKD come from the germline V gene. Deletions cut 2 bases from V and 2 bases from J, with 17 bases between. The CDR3 sequence is CATSDSSNGARQETQYF. The CDR3 DNA is TGTGCCACCAGTGATTCATCGAACGGTGCGCGACAAGAGACCCAGTACTTC.

The chain uses TRBV24-1 and TRBJ2-2, with D tentatively TRBD2 (7 bases). The length of the CDR3 is 17 residues. CDR1 and CDR2 (germline): KGHDR, SFDVKD. The V end was cut by 7 bases, the J end by 0 bases, with 17 bases between. The chain's CDR3 is CATRGGYSGANTGELFF. DNA for the CDR3: TGTGCCACCAGGGGGGGCTACAGCGGGGCGAACACCGGGGAGCTGTTTTTT.

The genes are TRBV28 and TRBJ2-3; 9 nucleotides align to TRBD1. Germline V CDR1 and CDR2: MDHEN, SYDVKM. This CDR3 is built from 15 residues. Trimming cost V 4 bases and J 4 bases; bases outside gene matches: 6. CDR3 loop: CASSYGDRAPDTQYF. For the CDR3, the DNA is TGTGCCAGCAGTTACGGGGACAGGGCCCCAGATACGCAGTATTTT.

J is TRBJ2-7 and V is TRBV6-1; D remains ambiguous. The germline V gene encodes CDR1 MNHNS and CDR2 SASEGT. The CDR3 contains 12 residues. The V end was cut by 2 bases, the J end by 7 bases, with 9 bases between. CDR3 residues: CASSEIGREQYF. CDR3 in DNA: TGTGCCAGCAGTGAAATCGGTCGGGAGCAGTACTTC.

The rearrangement links TRBV27 to TRBJ2-4; TRBD2 agrees at 11 bases. CDR1 and CDR2 (germline): MNHEY, SMNVEV (reference sequence). The CDR3 loop spans 15 amino acids. Trimming took 5 bases from V and 4 from J; bases not matched to a gene: 4. The DNA for the CDR3 is TGTGCCAGCAGTGCCGGGACTAGCGGTAAAAACATTCAGTACTTC. It is translated as CASSAGTSGKNIQYF.

The rearrangement uses TRBV15 and TRBJ2-6; TRBD1 matches at 7 bases. V lost 1 base, J lost 2 bases, and 2 bases stayed unmatched. The CDR3 runs to 16 residues. The V gene's germline CDR1 is LNHNV and CDR2 YYDKDF (reference sequence). CDR3 protein: CATSRGTGAGANVLTF. CDR3 DNA: TGTGCCACCAGCAGAGGTACAGGGGCTGGGGCCAACGTCCTGACTTTC.

The V and J genes are TRBV2 and TRBJ2-2; TRBD2 aligns across 12 bases. Unmatched junction bases numbered 10, after V lost 5 bases and J lost 6 bases. The CDR3 is 17 amino acids. The germline gives CDR1 SNHLY, CDR2 FYNNEI. The CDR3 region has the DNA TGTGCCAGCAGTATTCGACTAGCGGGAGTCGTAGCCGGGGAGCTGTTTTTT. Translation gives CASSIRLAGVVAGELFF.